This entry lists 8 T cell receptor beta chains sequenced from one sample in a study of blood T cell repertoires in COVID-19. Sequencing was performed with immunoSEQ multiplex PCR; in TCRdb, only in-frame clones are kept and a portion is missing. This sample yields approximately 12,000 clones, of which 71% are seen a single time; approximately 6% belongs to the top ten. Sequenced: peripheral blood. These receptors were taken from a man aged 60-69 years with COVID-19, enrolled during active disease.

The V call is TRBV5-6, the J call TRBJ1-2, with a weak D call TRBD1 (5 bases). The germline gives CDR1 SGHDT, CDR2 YYEEEE. V was pared by 3 bases and J by 0 bases, with 15 bases between. This CDR3 spans 16 amino acids. CDR3 DNA sequence: TGTGCCAGCAGCTGGGGGGGTGGGACCCCTAACTATGGCTACACCTTC. This gives the protein CASSWGGGTPNYGYTF.

This clone came up a few times. In nucleotides, the CDR3 is TGTGCCAGCAGCGACCCCTTCGCGGGAGGAGTGCCCGGGGAGCTGTTTTTT. Translation: CASSDPFAGGVPGELFF. The chain combines TRBV9 with TRBJ2-2, with TRBD2 identical over 8 bases. Germline trimming cut 3 bases from V and 6 bases from J; bases unmatched to any gene: 13. There are 17 residues in the CDR3. Germline CDR1 is SGDLS and CDR2 is YYNGEE.

V gene TRBV29-1 combines with J gene TRBJ1-2, with D hard to call. Germline V gene data show CDR1 as SQVTM and CDR2 as ANQGSEA. The CDR3 spans 12 residues. Trimming removed 0 bases at V and 3 bases at J, with 5 bases between. DNA for the CDR3: TGCAGCGTTGAAGATTTAGACTATGGCTACACCTTC. Its protein is CSVEDLDYGYTF.

This clone was seen only once. The chain has TRBV18 and TRBJ1-2; 8 positions agree with TRBD1. Germline lookup yields CDR1 KGHSH and CDR2 LQKENI. This CDR3 has 15 residues. J lost 8 bases, V lost 5 bases, and 13 bases had no gene match. The CDR3 loop reads CASSSRQGPPEGYTF. In DNA form, the CDR3 reads TGTGCCAGCTCATCAAGACAGGGGCCGCCTGAAGGCTACACCTTC. The whole variable domain, filled in from reference TRBV18 and TRBJ1-2, reads NAGVMQNPRHLVRRRGQEARLRCSPMKGHSHVYWYRQLPEEGLKFMVYLQKENIIDESGMPKERFSAEFPKEGPSILRIQQVVRGDSAAYFCASSSRQGPPEGYTFGSGTRLTVV.

The rearrangement links TRBV29-1 to TRBJ1-1, with D unclear. V was shortened by 4 bases and J by 2 bases, with 11 bases between the two germline ends. Per germline, CDR1 SQVTM and CDR2 ANQGSEA. The CDR3 runs 13 residues. CDR3: CSVARQYNTEAFF. CDR3 coding DNA: TGCAGCGTTGCGAGGCAGTATAACACTGAAGCTTTCTTT.

This chain joins TRBV12-5 and TRBJ1-1; no reliable D call. From germline, CDR1 is LGHNT and CDR2 FRNRAP. This CDR3 is built from 16 residues. Trimming stripped 1 base from V and 0 bases from J, with 12 bases between. In nucleotides, the CDR3 is TGTGCTAGTGGTTTGGCGAGGGTAGGCGTGAACACTGAAGCTTTCTTT. Its protein product is CASGLARVGVNTEAFF.

The chain has TRBV19 and TRBJ1-5; D not certain. There are 15 residues in the CDR3. Trimming left V 3 bases short and J 0 bases short, with 9 bases between. Germline V gene data show CDR1 as LNHDA and CDR2 as SQIVND (reference sequence). In DNA, the CDR3 is TGTGCCAGTAGTATTTCAGATTCTAGCAATCAGCCCCAGCATTTT. Translation gives CASSISDSSNQPQHF.

The CDR3 is CASSTVLAGGPDTQYF. The CDR3 DNA follows: TGCGCCAGCAGTACCGTACTAGCGGGGGGGCCGGATACGCAGTATTTT. This chain joins TRBV5-1 and TRBJ2-3, with 13 nucleotides matching TRBD2. The CDR3 totals 16 residues. V gave up 5 bases and J gave up 6 bases; unmatched junction bases: 9. The germline V gene has CDR1 SGHRS and CDR2 YFSETQ.